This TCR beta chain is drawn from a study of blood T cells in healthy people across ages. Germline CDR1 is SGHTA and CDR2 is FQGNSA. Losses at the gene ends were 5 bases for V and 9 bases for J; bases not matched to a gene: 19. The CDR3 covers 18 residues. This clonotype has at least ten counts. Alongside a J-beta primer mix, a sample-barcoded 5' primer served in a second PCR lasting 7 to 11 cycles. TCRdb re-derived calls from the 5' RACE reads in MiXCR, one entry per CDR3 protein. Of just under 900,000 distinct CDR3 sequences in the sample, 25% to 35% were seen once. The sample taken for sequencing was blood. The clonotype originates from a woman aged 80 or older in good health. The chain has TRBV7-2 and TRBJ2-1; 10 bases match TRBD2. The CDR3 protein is CASSRNSGTSVVGSEQFF. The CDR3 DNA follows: TGTGCCAGCAGCAGAAATTCCGGGACTAGCGTTGTAGGCAGTGAGCAGTTCTTC.